These 23 T cell receptor beta chains came from one sample sequenced in a study of tumor-infiltrating lymphocytes in primary liver carcinoma. The researchers obtained blood RNA from unsorted whole blood and also extracted germline DNA. From roughly 470 ng total RNA, TCR beta cDNA was generated with a primer in the constant region. Three nested multiplex PCR rounds, a slightly modified ARM-PCR, produced the libraries for TCR beta. TRBV1-TRBV30 forward and Cbeta reverse primers drove the first two roughly 10-cycle rounds. A single record per CDR3 protein comes from TCRdb applying MiXCR to the multiplex PCR reads. The sample includes fewer than 350,000 distinct CDR3 sequences, approximately 65% of them seen just once. Sequencing was carried out using peripheral blood. Source of these receptors: a man aged 40-49 years with primary liver carcinoma and hepatitis B virus infection.

A remark on this clonotype: A read error may explain this, as a much larger clone is one base away. V is TRBV6-2 or TRBV6-3 and J is TRBJ2-7; no clear D gene. CDR1 is MNHEY, CDR2 SVGEGT, per germline. CDR3 size: 14 residues. The CDR3 loop reads CTSSPTDGPYEQYF. CDR3 nucleotides: TGTACCAGCAGTCCTACGGACGGACCCTACGAGCAGTACTTC.

The chain carries TRBV5-4 and TRBJ1-2; possibly TRBD1 for D (5 bases). The germline V gene has CDR1 SGHNT and CDR2 YYREEE (reference sequence). Between the trimmed V and J ends, which lost 4 bases and 2 bases, there was a span of 12 bases. The length of the CDR3 is 14 residues. CDR3: CASSLIGGNYGYTF. The CDR3 DNA reads as TGTGCCAGCAGCCTGATCGGGGGAAACTATGGCTACACCTTC.

Points on this clonotype: It may be a read error: a sequence one base away is much more abundant. This chain connects TRBV5-6 to TRBJ2-7, with 8 bases matching TRBD2. Germline assignment: CDR1 SGHDT and CDR2 YYEEEE. The CDR3 contains 18 residues. CDR3 coding DNA: TGTGCCGGCAGCTTGTTGGCGGTAGTTAGCGGGGTCCCCTACGAGCAGTACTTC. Translation: CAGSLLAVVSGVPYEQYF.

The chain has TRBV4-2 and TRBJ2-2; 9 positions agree with TRBD1. The CDR3 is 15 amino acids. CDR1 and CDR2 (germline): LGHNA, YNFKEQ. After removal of 4 bases from V and 6 bases from J, the junction contained 6 bases not matched to a gene. The CDR3 spells CASSLGGQGSGELFF. As DNA, the CDR3 is TGTGCCAGCAGCCTCGGGGGACAGGGCTCCGGGGAGCTGTTTTTT.

Note on this clonotype: The junction does not match germline at one end; this may be a read error. This chain joins TRBV11-2 and TRBJ2-7; D ambiguous. Looked up from germline, CDR1 is SGHAT and CDR2 is FQNNGV. CDR3 length: 14 residues. CDR3 in amino acids: CASSLCRLVSEHYF. CDR3 DNA sequence: TGTGCCAGCAGCTTATGCCGGCTAGTTAGTGAGCATTACTTC.

As for this clonotype: A clone one base away is much larger, so this may be a read error. The chain uses TRBV4-3 and TRBJ2-3; a possible D gene is TRBD2 (6 bases). The germline V gene encodes CDR1 LGHNA and CDR2 YSLEER. The CDR3 is 15 amino acids. CDR3 residues: CASSLIAEGTDMQYF. The CDR3 DNA reads TGCGCCAGCAGCCTCATAGCGGAGGGCACAGATATGCAGTATTTT.

This chain links TRBV6-5 with TRBJ2-3; D unresolved. The CDR3 spans 15 residues. V lost 5 bases, J lost 2 bases, and 14 bases lay in between. Germline V lookup: CDR1 MNHEY, CDR2 SVGAGI. The CDR3 loop reads CASSRAGTSTDTQYF. The CDR3 nucleotides read TGTGCCAGCAGTCGGGCAGGAACCTCCACAGATACGCAGTATTTT.

A remark on this clonotype: This likely comes from a read error, as the CDR3 has no conserved phenylalanine or tryptophan at its end. This sequence joins TRBV5-8 and TRBJ2-7; D unclear. CDR1 is SGHTS, CDR2 YDEGEE, per germline. This CDR3 spans 14 amino acids. Trimming stripped 0 bases from V and 0 bases from J, with 7 bases between. The CDR3 protein is CASSLVGISYEQYL. Written as DNA, the CDR3 is TGTGCCAGCAGCTTGGTGGGGATCTCCTACGAGCAGTACCTC.

Comments on this clonotype: A read error may explain this, as a much larger clone is one base away. Because it lacks the conserved phenylalanine or tryptophan at the end, this CDR3 is likely a read error. The rearrangement joins TRBV29-1 to TRBJ2-7, with TRBD1 as a possible D gene (5 bases). Germline V gene lookup returns CDR1 SQVTM and CDR2 ANQGSEA. The ends were cut back, 4 bases at V and 0 bases at J, with 10 bases in the middle. The CDR3 is 13 amino acids. CDR3 bases: TGCAGCGTTGCCAGGGCTCACTCCTACGAGCAGTACTAC. Protein product: CSVARAHSYEQYY.

The chain couples TRBV12-3 or TRBV12-4 to TRBJ2-7; 9 nucleotides line up with TRBD2. This CDR3 spans 14 amino acids. The CDR3 DNA sequence: TGTACTAGCAGTTTAGCGGGGGCGTCCAACGAGCAGTACTTC. Translation gives CTSSLAGASNEQYF.

A few counts support this clonotype. The genes are TRBV12-3 or TRBV12-4 and TRBJ2-7, with D maybe TRBD1 (6 bases). CDR3 size: 14 residues. The germline V and J ends were trimmed by 5 bases and 4 bases, with 15 bases remaining between them. CDR3 nucleotide sequence: TGTGCCAGCAGTCCCAGACAGGTCTCATACGAGCAGTACTTC. Translating it yields CASSPRQVSYEQYF.

Details on this clonotype: A read error may be the cause here, since a much bigger clone is one base away. The rearrangement links TRBV4-1 to TRBJ2-3; TRBD2 aligns across 10 bases. This CDR3 is 17 amino acids long. CDR1 is MGHRA, CDR2 YSYEKL, per germline. The CDR3 loop is CASSQEPPSGSTDTQNF. The DNA of the CDR3 is TGCGCCAGCAGCCAAGAACCCCCTAGCGGGAGCACAGATACGCAGAATTTT.

Concerning this clonotype itself: One end of the junction is discordant with germline, which a read error may explain. In nucleotides, the CDR3 is TGTGCCAGCAGTTACTATCGGCTAGCGGGAGGAGGCAATGAGCGGTTCTTC. Translating it yields CASSYYRLAGGGNERFF. The genes are TRBV6-5 and TRBJ2-1; 11 bases are a match to TRBD2. The CDR3 is made up of 17 amino acids. Germline CDR1 is MNHEY and CDR2 is SVGAGI.

About this clonotype itself: A much larger clone lies a single base off, so this may be a read error. J is TRBJ1-1 and V is TRBV14; D may be TRBD1 (5 bases). CDR1 and CDR2 from the germline V gene are SGHDN and FVKESK. This CDR3 has 13 amino acids. The V and J ends lost 5 bases and 13 bases respectively, with 20 bases between them. The CDR3 DNA is TGTGCCAGCAGCGGAGGACAAGTCCTCGGGGTTTTCTTT. Translated: CASSGGQVLGVFF.

Ten or more counts support this clonotype. The genes are TRBV10-2 and TRBJ2-7; D gene uncertain. Germline V gives CDR1 WSHSY, CDR2 SAAADI. CDR3 size: 14 residues. Trimming took off 3 bases at V and 3 bases at J, with 12 bases between the two ends. This CDR3 is CASSDTAADYEQYF. In DNA, the CDR3 is TGCGCCAGCAGTGATACCGCCGCTGACTACGAGCAGTACTTC.

Remarks on this clonotype: Sequence at one end of the junction differs from germline and may be a read error. The chain employs TRBV11-3 and TRBJ2-3; 7 positions match TRBD1. CDR3 size: 16 residues. CDR1 is SGHNT, CDR2 YENEEA, per germline. The CDR3 region is CASGFRTGLDTDTPYF. CDR3 coding DNA: TGTGCCAGCGGCTTCCGGACAGGCCTCGACACAGATACGCCGTATTTT.

A note on this clonotype: The CDR3 ends on some other residue instead of the conserved phenylalanine or tryptophan, so this is likely a read error. The rearrangement uses TRBV29-1 and TRBJ2-5, with D possibly TRBD1 on 6 matching bases. The germline gives CDR1 SQVTM, CDR2 ANQGSEA. Trimming took off 8 bases at V and 9 bases at J, with 19 bases between the two ends. The CDR3 contains 12 residues. The CDR3, as DNA: TGCAGCTTGGGATCAGGGGATGCAGCCCAGTACCTC. This codes for CSLGSGDAAQYL.

This clonotype was counted at least ten times. The rearrangement joins TRBV30 to TRBJ2-1; 12 bases agree with TRBD2. The germline V gene has CDR1 GTSNPN and CDR2 SVGIG (reference sequence). This CDR3 comprises 15 residues. The V gene end was trimmed by 3 bases and the J gene end by 3 bases; junction bases not matched to a gene: 3. Written as DNA, the CDR3 is TGTGCCTGGAGGAGGACTAGCGGGATCTACAATGAGCAGTTCTTC. Translating it yields CAWRRTSGIYNEQFF.

Details on this clonotype: This may arise from a read error, as a much more abundant clone is one base away. This chain links TRBV6-5 with TRBJ1-6, with TRBD1 as a possible D gene (6 bases). The CDR3 has 12 residues. CDR1 and CDR2 from the germline V gene are MNHEY and SVGAGI. CDR3 sequence reads: CASSRQDSPPHF. CDR3 in DNA: TGTGCCAGCAGTCGACAGGATTCACCCCCCCACTTT.

The chain carries TRBV12-5 and TRBJ2-1, with D possibly TRBD2 on 6 matching bases. The V end was cut by 1 base, the J end by 10 bases, with 17 bases between. Germline assignment: CDR1 LGHNT and CDR2 FRNRAP. The CDR3 is made up of 15 amino acids. The CDR3 nucleotides are TGTGCTAGTGGTTTGGCACCTAGAGGGAGGAGCGAGCAGTTCTTC. It encodes CASGLAPRGRSEQFF.

The genes are TRBV28 and TRBJ1-1; no reliable D call. This CDR3 has 12 amino acids. Trimming shortened V by 8 bases and J by 6 bases, and 13 bases separated the two germline ends. Germline CDR1 and CDR2: MDHEN and SYDVKM. CDR3 in amino acids: CASQTVGPEAFF. The CDR3 DNA is TGTGCCAGCCAAACGGTTGGGCCTGAAGCTTTCTTT.

The V and J genes are TRBV5-4 and TRBJ1-1, with a tentative D call TRBD1 (5 bases). The CDR3 contains 16 residues. Trimming removed 0 bases at V and 0 bases at J, with 12 bases between. Germline CDR1 and CDR2: SGHNT and YYREEE (reference sequence). The chain's CDR3 is CASSLAGTGVNTEAFF. CDR3 bases: TGTGCCAGCAGCTTGGCCGGGACGGGAGTGAACACTGAAGCTTTCTTT.

Only one count was recorded for this clonotype. A read error is possible here, since a much larger clone lies one base away. This sequence joins TRBV12-5 and TRBJ2-1; D is perhaps TRBD2 (5 bases). V gave up 7 bases and J gave up 11 bases, with 18 bases separating them. The germline V gene encodes CDR1 LGHNT and CDR2 FRNRAP. The CDR3 extends over 13 amino acids. DNA for the CDR3: TGTGCTAGTGCTGAGGGATGGAGAGGTAAGCAGTTCTTC. Protein: CASAEGWRGKQFF. Together with reference TRBV12-5 and TRBJ2-1, the CDR3 gives the full variable domain: DARVTQTPRHKVTEMGQEVTMRCQPILGHNTVFWYRQTMMQGLELLAYFRNRAPLDDSGMPKDRFSAEMPDATLATLKIQPSEPRDSAVYFCASAEGWRGKQFFGPGTRLTVL.